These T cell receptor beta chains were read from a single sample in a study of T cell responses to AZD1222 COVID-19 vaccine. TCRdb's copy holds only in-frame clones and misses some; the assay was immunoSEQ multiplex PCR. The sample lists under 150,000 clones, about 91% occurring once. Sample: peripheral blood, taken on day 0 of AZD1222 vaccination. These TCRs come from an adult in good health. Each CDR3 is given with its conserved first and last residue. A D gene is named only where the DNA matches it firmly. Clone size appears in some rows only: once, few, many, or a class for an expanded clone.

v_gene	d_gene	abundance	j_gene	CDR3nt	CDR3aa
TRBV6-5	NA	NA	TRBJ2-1	TGTGCCAGCAGTTTTTGGCTGAGACACAATGAGCAGTTCTTC	CASSFWLRHNEQFF
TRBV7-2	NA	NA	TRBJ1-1	TGTGCCAGCAGCTTAGCACGGAACACTGAAGCTTTCTTT	CASSLARNTEAFF
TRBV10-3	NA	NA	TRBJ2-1	TGTGCCATCAGTGAGTTATTAGCGACAAATGAGCAGTTCTTC	CAISELLATNEQFF
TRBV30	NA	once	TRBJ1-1	TGTGCCTGGAGTGTTATAGGGGGGACTGAAGCTTTCTTT	CAWSVIGGTEAFF
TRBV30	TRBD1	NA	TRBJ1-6	TGTGCCTGGAGTGTACAACGGGACAGGGGGCTGTCACCCCTCCACTTT	CAWSVQRDRGLSPLHF
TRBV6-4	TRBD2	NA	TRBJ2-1	TGTGCCAGCGGTAGTCGGACTAGCGGGAGTGATGAGCAGTTCTTC	CASGSRTSGSDEQFF
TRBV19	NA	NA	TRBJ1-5	TGTGCCACCGACGGCTATAGCAATCAGCCCCAGCATTTT	CATDGYSNQPQHF
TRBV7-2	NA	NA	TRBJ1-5	TGTGCCAGCAGCCCTCGATTCAATAGCAATCAGCCCCAGCATTTT	CASSPRFNSNQPQHF
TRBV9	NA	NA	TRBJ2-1	TGTGCCAGCAGCGGCGGGACCCTAGGAGTCAATGAGCAGTTCTTC	CASSGGTLGVNEQFF
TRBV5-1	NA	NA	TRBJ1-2	TGCGCCAGCAGCTCGTTGGCAGACTATGGCTACACCTTC	CASSSLADYGYTF
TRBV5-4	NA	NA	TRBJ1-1	TGTGCCAGCAGCTTGGGGGGTCCCAGAAAGAACACTGAAGCTTTCTTT	CASSLGGPRKNTEAFF
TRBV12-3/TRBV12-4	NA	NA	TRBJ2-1	TGTGCCAGCAGTTCCCCCCTGGACAATGAGCAGTTCTTC	CASSSPLDNEQFF
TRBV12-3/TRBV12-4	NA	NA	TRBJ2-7	TGTGCCAGCAGTTCCCCCTCCTACGAGCAGTACTTC	CASSSPSYEQYF
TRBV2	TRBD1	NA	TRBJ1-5	TGTGCCAGTAAACAGGGGGCCTATAGCAATCAGCCCCAGCATTTT	CASKQGAYSNQPQHF
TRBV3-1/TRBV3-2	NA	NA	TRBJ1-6	TGTGCCAGCAGCCAAGGCGGGCAGGACACAAATTCACCCCTCCACTTT	CASSQGGQDTNSPLHF
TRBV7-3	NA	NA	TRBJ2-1	TGTGCCAGCAGCTTAACCGACGAGGCGCACAATGAGCAGTTCTTC	CASSLTDEAHNEQFF
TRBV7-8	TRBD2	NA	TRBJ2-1	TGTGCCAGCAGCTTCATAGCGGGCGGTTATGAGCAGTTCTTC	CASSFIAGGYEQFF
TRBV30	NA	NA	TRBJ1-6	TGTGCCTGGGGCCCCGCCGGATCACCCCTCCACTTT	CAWGPAGSPLHF
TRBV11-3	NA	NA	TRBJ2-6	TGTGCCAGCAGCCCTAGGGAAGGGCCTGGGGCCAACGTCCTGACTTTC	CASSPREGPGANVLTF
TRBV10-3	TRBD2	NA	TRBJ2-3	TGTGCCATCAGTGAGACCCGACTAGCTTCAGATACGCAGTATTTT	CAISETRLASDTQYF
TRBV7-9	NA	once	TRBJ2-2	TGTGCCAGCAGGGCACCGGGGACCACCGGGGAGCTGTTTTTT	CASRAPGTTGELFF
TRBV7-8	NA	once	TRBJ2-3	TGTGCCAGCTTGAGGACGCCTCGCACAGATACGCAGTATTTT	CASLRTPRTDTQYF
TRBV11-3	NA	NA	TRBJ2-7	TGTGCCAGCAGCTTAGGGGCCAGTGGTCTCTACGAGCAGTACTTC	CASSLGASGLYEQYF
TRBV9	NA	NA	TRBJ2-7	TGTGCCAGCAGCGGGGACTCCTTCTCCTACGAGCAGTACTTC	CASSGDSFSYEQYF
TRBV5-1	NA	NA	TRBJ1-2	TGCGCCAGCAGCTATGAGTTGGACTATGGCTACACCTTC	CASSYELDYGYTF
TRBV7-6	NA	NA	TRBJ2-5	TGTGCCAGCAGCTTAGACTGGGCGGGGCGGGAGACCCAGTACTTC	CASSLDWAGRETQYF
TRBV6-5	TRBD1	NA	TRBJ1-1	TGTGCCAGCAGTCTGGGACAGGGGGGAACTGAAGCTTTCTTT	CASSLGQGGTEAFF
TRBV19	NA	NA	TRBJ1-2	TGTGCCAGTAAGGACAGAGCTAACTATGGCTACACCTTC	CASKDRANYGYTF
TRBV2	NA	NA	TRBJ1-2	TGTGCCAGCATCGGAGGGGTGCTAGGGACGGCAGCTAACTATGGCTACACCTTC	CASIGGVLGTAANYGYTF
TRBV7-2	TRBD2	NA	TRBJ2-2	TGTGCCAGCAGCTATCCGGGACTAGCGGGAGGAAGTGGGGAGCTGTTTTTT	CASSYPGLAGGSGELFF
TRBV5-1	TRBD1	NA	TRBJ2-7	TGCGCCAGCAGCTTGGCCGGGACAGGGATCTACGAGCAGTACTTC	CASSLAGTGIYEQYF
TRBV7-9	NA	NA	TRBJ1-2	TGTGCCAGCAGCACCGGGGACCGCCAATCGGATGGCTACACCTTC	CASSTGDRQSDGYTF
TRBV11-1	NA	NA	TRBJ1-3	TGTGCCAGCAGCCTAAGCAGGACTCCTGGAAACACCATATATTTT	CASSLSRTPGNTIYF
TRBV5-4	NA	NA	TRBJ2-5	TGTGCCAGCAGCTTGCCAGGGACCCAAGAGACCCAGTACTTC	CASSLPGTQETQYF
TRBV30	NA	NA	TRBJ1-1	TGTGCCTGGAGGGCAGACAGGACCACTGAAGCTTTCTTT	CAWRADRTTEAFF
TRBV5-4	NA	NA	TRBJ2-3	TGTGCCAGCAGCTTGTTCGGTGATCCTAGCACAGATACGCAGTATTTT	CASSLFGDPSTDTQYF
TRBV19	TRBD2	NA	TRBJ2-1	TGTGCCAGTAGTATTAGCGGGACTTTTAATGAGCAGTTCTTC	CASSISGTFNEQFF
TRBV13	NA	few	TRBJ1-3	TGTGCCAGCAGCTTAGAGGGGGAACCGGGAAACACCATATATTTT	CASSLEGEPGNTIYF
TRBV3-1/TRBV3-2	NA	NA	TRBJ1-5	TGTGCCAGCAGCCAAGGCCGCAATCAGCCCCAGCATTTT	CASSQGRNQPQHF
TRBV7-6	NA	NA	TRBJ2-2	TGTGCCAGCGGAGCCCTTAACACCGGGGAGCTGTTTTTT	CASGALNTGELFF
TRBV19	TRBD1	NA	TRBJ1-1	TGTGCCAGTATTGGGGGACAGGGTGGAATGAACACTGAAGCTTTCTTT	CASIGGQGGMNTEAFF
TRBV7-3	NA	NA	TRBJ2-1	TGTGCCAGCAGCTTAGGGACGAGGGATGAGCAGTTCTTC	CASSLGTRDEQFF
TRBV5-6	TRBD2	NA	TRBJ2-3	TGTGCCAGCAGCTTGCCTAGCGGGAGGGCCGGAGATACGCAGTATTTT	CASSLPSGRAGDTQYF
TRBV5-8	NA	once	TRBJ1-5	TGTGCCAGCAGCTGGTTTAGCAATCAGCCCCAGCATTTT	CASSWFSNQPQHF